A selection of T cell receptor beta chains follows, all from one sample in a study of type 1 regulatory T cells. Each CDR3 protein is one row after TCRdb ran MiXCR on the reads. The sample has 35,000 to 50,000 distinct CDR3 sequences, over 9% seen once. No antigen has been assigned to these receptors. Sequenced sample: cultured non-Tr1 T cells, either the whole culture or a sorted T cell fraction (not recorded which). The receptors were sampled from a human donor in good health. The CDR3 runs from the conserved cysteine through the conserved F or W. D genes are given only for firm matches. Some rows have no size entry. The others give once, few or many, or a class for an expanded clone.

d_gene,j_gene,abundance,v_gene,CDR3aa,CDR3nt
TRBD2,TRBJ2-3,few,TRBV7-2,CASRITSGRTDTQYF,TGTGCCAGCAGGATTACTAGCGGGCGCACAGATACGCAGTATTTT
TRBD2,TRBJ2-1,many,TRBV5-1,CASSPIPGLAATEQFF,TGCGCCAGCAGCCCAATTCCGGGACTAGCGGCAACCGAGCAGTTCTTC
NA,TRBJ2-3,NA,TRBV5-5,CASSLVSADTQYF,TGTGCCAGCAGCTTGGTCAGCGCAGATACGCAGTATTTT
NA,TRBJ2-1,NA,TRBV12-3/TRBV12-4,CASFRAGGGEQFF,TGTGCCAGTTTCAGGGCCGGGGGCGGTGAGCAGTTCTTC
NA,TRBJ2-5,many,TRBV3-1,CASSQQLVGETQYF,TGTGCCAGCAGCCAACAGTTAGTGGGGGAGACCCAGTACTTC
TRBD1,TRBJ1-2,many,TRBV3-1,CASRGQGANYGYTF,TGTGCCAGCCGAGGACAGGGCGCTAACTATGGCTACACCTTC
NA,TRBJ2-3,many,TRBV7-2,CASSVSNGADTQYF,TGTGCCAGCAGCGTCTCCAACGGGGCGGATACGCAGTATTTT
NA,TRBJ2-2,NA,TRBV5-1,CASSPTGESTGELFF,TGCGCCAGCAGCCCGACAGGAGAATCGACCGGGGAGCTGTTTTTT
NA,TRBJ2-2,many,TRBV9,CASSPLDRNTGELFF,TGTGCCAGCAGCCCTCTGGACCGGAACACCGGGGAGCTGTTTTTT
NA,TRBJ2-5,many,TRBV9,CASSVGGIPTQYF,TGTGCCAGCAGCGTAGGCGGGATTCCAACCCAGTACTTC
TRBD2,TRBJ2-3,few,TRBV7-9,CASSSGAGLAGDTQYF,TGTGCCAGCAGCTCCGGTGCCGGACTAGCGGGAGATACGCAGTATTTT
TRBD1,TRBJ2-3,many,TRBV20-1,CSAGDRRSTDTQYF,TGCAGTGCCGGGGACAGACGGTCCACAGATACGCAGTATTTT
TRBD1,TRBJ2-2,NA,TRBV28,CASLSWIGRNSGGTGELFF,TGTGCCAGCTTGTCTTGGATAGGGCGTAACTCAGGGGGCACCGGGGAGCTGTTTTTT
NA,TRBJ2-1,few,TRBV5-1,CAGSWTEVSSYNEQFF,TGCGCCGGCAGCTGGACAGAGGTGAGCTCCTACAATGAGCAGTTCTTC
TRBD1,TRBJ1-1,NA,TRBV7-2,CASGPGQHPEAFF,TGTGCCAGCGGGCCGGGACAGCACCCTGAAGCTTTCTTT
NA,TRBJ1-1,few,TRBV3-1,CASSQGRRGTEAFF,TGTGCCAGCAGCCAAGGCAGGAGGGGCACTGAAGCTTTCTTT
TRBD2,TRBJ2-1,NA,TRBV7-8,CTSRPIPSGPYNEQFF,TGTACCAGCAGACCGATCCCTAGCGGACCCTACAATGAGCAGTTCTTC
TRBD1,TRBJ2-5,many,TRBV28,CASSPDRGRRETQYF,TGTGCCAGCAGCCCCGACAGGGGGCGACGAGAGACCCAGTACTTC
TRBD1,TRBJ2-4,NA,TRBV7-9,CASSFTGEAKNIQYF,TGTGCCAGCAGCTTTACAGGGGAAGCCAAAAACATTCAGTACTTC
TRBD1,TRBJ2-7,many,TRBV30,CAWRGQGSSYEQYF,TGTGCCTGGAGGGGACAGGGGAGCTCCTACGAGCAGTACTTC